Following are 18 T cell receptor beta chains from one sample sequenced in a study of T cell responses to AZD1222 COVID-19 vaccine. TCRdb's copy holds only in-frame clones and misses some; the assay was immunoSEQ multiplex PCR. Found here are around 120,000 clones, about nine tenths of them singletons; the top ten hold 2.4%. The sequencing here drew on peripheral blood, taken on day 0 of AZD1222 vaccination. These receptors all stem from an adult in good health.

The chain links TRBV19 to TRBJ1-5; the match to TRBD1 covers 10 bases. V was clipped by 7 bases and J by 5 bases; unmatched bases: 5. The V gene's germline CDR1 is LNHDA and CDR2 SQIVND (reference sequence). CDR3 length: 14 amino acids. The CDR3: CASTAGTGDQPQHF. As DNA, the CDR3 is TGTGCCAGTACCGCCGGGACAGGGGATCAGCCCCAGCATTTT.

The rearrangement links TRBV30 to TRBJ2-4, with a weak D call TRBD1 (6 bases). Germline assignment: CDR1 GTSNPN and CDR2 SVGIG (reference sequence). Trimming pared 4 bases from V and 3 bases from J, leaving 10 bases between. The CDR3 consists of 13 residues. CDR3 DNA: TGTGCCTGGAAGGGGGACCTCAAAAACATTCAGTACTTC. Translation gives CAWKGDLKNIQYF.

The chain is built from TRBV11-2 and TRBJ1-5; D remains ambiguous. The ends were cut back, 6 bases at V and 4 bases at J, with 10 bases in the middle. The CDR3 length is 13 residues. CDR1 SGHAT and CDR2 FQNNGV come from the germline V gene. CDR3 amino acids: CASSRARNQPQHF. CDR3 sequence (DNA): TGTGCCAGCAGTCGGGCGAGGAATCAGCCCCAGCATTTT.

J is TRBJ1-1 and V is TRBV6-5; D is uncertain. Trimming removed 0 bases from V and 3 bases from J, with 5 bases in between. The CDR3 spans 13 residues. CDR1 and CDR2 from the germline V gene are MNHEY and SVGAGI. The CDR3 reads CASSYSRDTEAFF. As DNA, the CDR3 is TGTGCCAGCAGTTACTCAAGGGACACTGAAGCTTTCTTT.

The rearrangement joins TRBV21-1 to TRBJ1-2; the D call in the table, TRBD1, was not verified against the DNA. TRBV21-1 is a recognized pseudogene. The length of the CDR3 is 17 residues. The DNA for the CDR3 is TGTGCCAGCACCTACCTTGGACAGGGGGCGGAGAACTATGGCTACACCTTC. This codes for CASTYLGQGAENYGYTF.

The chain recombines TRBV2 with TRBJ2-7, with 10 bases lining up with TRBD2. Trimming removed 7 bases from V and 0 bases from J; junction bases left unmatched: 3. The germline V gene has CDR1 SNHLY and CDR2 FYNNEI. The CDR3 extends over 14 amino acids. The CDR3 nucleotides are TGTGCCAGCAAAGCTAGCGGGGGCTCCTACGAGCAGTACTTC. This sequence encodes CASKASGGSYEQYF.

The chain is built from TRBV18 and TRBJ1-3; no clear D gene. V was cut by 1 base and J by 4 bases, with 11 bases left in between. The CDR3 has 15 residues. Germline loops: CDR1 KGHSH, CDR2 LQKENI. This chain's CDR3 is CASSPRGDSGNTIYF. The DNA of the CDR3 is TGTGCCAGCTCACCACGTGGGGATTCGGGAAACACCATATATTTT.

The chain couples TRBV30 to TRBJ1-2; D uncertain. This CDR3 spans 11 amino acids. Germline V gene data show CDR1 as GTSNPN and CDR2 as SVGIG (reference sequence). V lost 0 bases to trimming and J lost 7 bases, with 6 bases between them. In DNA, the CDR3 is TGTGCCTGGAGTGTAGGGTCTGGCTACACCTTC. It is translated as CAWSVGSGYTF.

Here the CDR3 DNA reads TGTGCCAGCAGCGCCGAGGGGGCAAATGCAGATACGCAGTATTTT. This encodes CASSAEGANADTQYF. The chain joins TRBV7-3 to TRBJ2-3, with TRBD1 matching 7 bases. The CDR3 runs to 15 residues. Germline values: CDR1 SGHTA, CDR2 FQGTGA. Losses at the gene ends were 5 bases for V and 4 bases for J; bases not matched to a gene: 9.

The V and J genes are TRBV12-3 or TRBV12-4 and TRBJ2-2; D gene uncertain. The V and J ends lost 3 bases and 5 bases respectively, with 7 bases between them. The CDR3 runs 13 residues. CDR3 in DNA: TGTGCCAGCAGTTTGGGCCAGACCGGGGAGCTGTTTTTT. Translating it yields CASSLGQTGELFF.

V gene TRBV3-1 (or the pseudogene TRBV3-2) combines with J gene TRBJ1-3; tentatively, D is TRBD1 (6 bases). Trimming left V 4 bases short and J 0 bases short, with 10 bases between. CDR3 size: 15 residues. Germline V gives CDR1 LGHDT, CDR2 YNNKEL (reference sequence). The CDR3 protein is CASSPGTSSGNTIYF. DNA of the CDR3: TGTGCCAGCAGCCCCGGGACATCCTCTGGAAACACCATATATTTT.

The rearrangement uses TRBV28 and TRBJ1-1; weak D call: TRBD1 (6 bases). Germline CDR1 reads MDHEN; CDR2 reads SYDVKM. The V and J ends lost 5 bases and 5 bases respectively, with 15 bases between them. The CDR3 length is 14 residues. The CDR3 loop is CASSLTGGGTEAFF. The CDR3, as DNA: TGTGCCAGCAGTCTGACAGGAGGGGGGACTGAAGCTTTCTTT.

V usage is TRBV5-4 and J usage is TRBJ2-7, with TRBD2 identical over 12 bases. The V gene's germline CDR1 is SGHNT and CDR2 YYREEE (reference sequence). The V and J ends lost 5 bases and 0 bases, in that order; junction bases with no gene match: 6. There are 16 residues in the CDR3. The chain's CDR3 is CASRPTSGSDSYEQYF. CDR3 nucleotide sequence: TGTGCCAGCAGGCCGACTAGCGGGAGCGACTCCTACGAGCAGTACTTC. Using reference TRBV5-4 and TRBJ2-7 for the parts outside the CDR3, the full variable domain is ETGVTQSPTHLIKTRGQQVTLRCSSQSGHNTVSWYQQALGQGPQFIFQYYREEENGRGNFPPRFSGLQFPNYSSELNVNALELDDSALYLCASRPTSGSDSYEQYFGPGTRLTVT.

This rearrangement joins TRBV18 to TRBJ2-7; D may be TRBD2 (6 bases). Germline V gene lookup returns CDR1 KGHSH and CDR2 LQKENI. Trimming removed 6 bases at V and 9 bases at J, with 21 bases between. The CDR3 extends over 14 amino acids. The CDR3 DNA sequence: TGTGCCAGCTCTCCCACAGCGGAGGGAGGCGGGCAGTACTTC. Residues: CASSPTAEGGGQYF.

The gene calls are TRBV7-2 and TRBJ2-7; 7 bases are a match to TRBD2. The V segment lost 2 bases and the J segment 2 bases; nucleotides outside the gene matches: 6. The CDR3 length is 15 residues. Germline CDR1 is SGHTA and CDR2 is FQGNSA. The DNA for the CDR3 is TGTGCCAGCAGCTTATCTCCAGCGGGACCCTACGAGCAGTACTTC. The encoded protein is CASSLSPAGPYEQYF. Together with reference TRBV7-2 and TRBJ2-7, the CDR3 gives the full variable domain: GAGVSQSPSNKVTEKGKDVELRCDPISGHTALYWYRQSLGQGLEFLIYFQGNSAPDKSGLPSDRFSAERTGGSVSTLTIQRTQQEDSAVYLCASSLSPAGPYEQYFGPGTRLTVT.

This chain connects TRBV18 to TRBJ2-5; 9 nucleotides line up with TRBD2. The CDR3 has 16 amino acids. V was clipped by 2 bases and J by 2 bases; unmatched bases: 6. Looked up from germline, CDR1 is KGHSH and CDR2 is LQKENI. CDR3 amino acids: CASSPLAAGGQETQYF. In DNA, the CDR3 is TGTGCCAGCTCACCATTGGCAGCGGGAGGTCAAGAGACCCAGTACTTC.

On this clone: The sample holds other DNA sequences that translate to the same CDR3. This chain connects TRBV27 to TRBJ2-3; a possible D gene is TRBD2 (5 bases). Germline V lookup: CDR1 MNHEY, CDR2 SMNVEV (reference sequence). CDR3 length: 14 amino acids. Trimming pared 1 base from V and 4 bases from J, leaving 9 bases between. CDR3 in amino acids: CASSLYAGADTQYF. CDR3 nucleotide sequence: TGTGCCAGCAGTTTATACGCCGGGGCAGATACGCAGTATTTT.

The rearrangement links TRBV6-2 or TRBV6-3 to TRBJ1-6; weak D call: TRBD1 (5 bases). V dropped 5 bases and J dropped 0 bases, with 8 bases sitting between them. The CDR3 has 15 amino acids. Germline CDR1 is MNHEY and CDR2 is SVGEGT. CDR3 nucleotide sequence: TGTGCCAGCAGTCCAGGGAGCTCCTATAATTCACCCCTCCACTTT. Translated: CASSPGSSYNSPLHF.